Detailed here is one TCR beta chain. Its antigen is currently unknown. Amplification used 60 Vbeta primers and 13 Jbeta primers. Only in-frame clones appear in the TCRdb table, and some are missing; sequencing was by immunoSEQ multiplex PCR. This sample has around 100,000 clones, with just under 70% found just once. This sample was included in a study of cytomegalovirus exposure and HLA in healthy donors. Study-wide results and limits: Follow-up analysis seemed to connect common viral pathogens with several of the most significant clusters identified. Later analysis revealed greater clonal expansion in HLA-associated TCR beta chains than in equally common others. An analysis that came later showed most CMV-associated TCR beta chains appearing HLA-restricted.

The sequence came from a man aged 25 to 40 in good health and CMV-seropositive. Specimen: PBMCs.

CDR3 in amino acids: CASKGEGGTEAFF. DNA of the CDR3: TGTGCCAGTAAAGGGGAGGGCGGGACTGAAGCTTTCTTT. V is TRBV19 and J is TRBJ1-1; tentatively, D is TRBD1 (5 bases). The CDR3 is 13 amino acids. Germline V gene lookup returns CDR1 LNHDA and CDR2 SQIVND (reference sequence). V lost 7 bases, J lost 5 bases, and 14 bases lay in between.